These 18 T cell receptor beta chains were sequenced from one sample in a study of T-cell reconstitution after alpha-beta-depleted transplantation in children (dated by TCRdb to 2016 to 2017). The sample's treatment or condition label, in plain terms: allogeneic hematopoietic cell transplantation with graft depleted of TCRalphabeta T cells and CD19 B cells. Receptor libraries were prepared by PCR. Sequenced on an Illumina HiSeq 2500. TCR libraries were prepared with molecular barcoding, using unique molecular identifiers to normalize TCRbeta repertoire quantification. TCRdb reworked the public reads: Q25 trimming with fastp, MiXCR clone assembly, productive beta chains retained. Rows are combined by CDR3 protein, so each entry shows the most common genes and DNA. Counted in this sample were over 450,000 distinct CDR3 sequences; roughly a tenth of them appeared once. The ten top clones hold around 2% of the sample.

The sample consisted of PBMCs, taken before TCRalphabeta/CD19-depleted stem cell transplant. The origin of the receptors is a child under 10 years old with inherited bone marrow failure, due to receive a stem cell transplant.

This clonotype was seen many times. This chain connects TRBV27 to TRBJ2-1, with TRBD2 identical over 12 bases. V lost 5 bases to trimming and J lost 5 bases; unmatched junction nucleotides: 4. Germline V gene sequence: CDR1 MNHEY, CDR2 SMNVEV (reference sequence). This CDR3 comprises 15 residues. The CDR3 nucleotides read TGTGCCAGCAGTACCCGACTAGCGGGAGACAATGAGCAGTTCTTC. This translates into CASSTRLAGDNEQFF.

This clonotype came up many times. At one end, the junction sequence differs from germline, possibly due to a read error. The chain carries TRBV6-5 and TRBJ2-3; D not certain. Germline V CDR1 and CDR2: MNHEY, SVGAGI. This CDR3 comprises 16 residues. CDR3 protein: CASSLIAEAVADTQYF. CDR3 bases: TGCGCCAGCAGCCTCATCGCAGAGGCCGTAGCAGATACGCAGTATTTT.

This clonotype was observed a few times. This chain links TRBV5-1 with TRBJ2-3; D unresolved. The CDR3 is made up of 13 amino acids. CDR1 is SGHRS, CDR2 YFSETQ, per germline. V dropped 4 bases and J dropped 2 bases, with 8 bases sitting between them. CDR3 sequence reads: CASSPEHTDTQYF. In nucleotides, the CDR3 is TGCGCCAGCAGCCCGGAGCACACAGATACGCAGTATTTT.

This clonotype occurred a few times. CDR3 nucleotide sequence: TGTGCCAGCAGAGCCACTCCATATTACGAGCAGTACTTC. It specifies CASRATPYYEQYF. The genes are TRBV2 and TRBJ2-7; D not certain. Germline CDR1 is SNHLY and CDR2 is FYNNEI. There are 13 residues in the CDR3. V was trimmed by 6 bases and J by 4 bases, leaving 13 bases between them.

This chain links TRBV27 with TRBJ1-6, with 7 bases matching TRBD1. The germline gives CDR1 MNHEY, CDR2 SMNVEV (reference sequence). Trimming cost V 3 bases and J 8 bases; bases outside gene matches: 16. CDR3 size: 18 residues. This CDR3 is CASSFSAYPGQPDSPLHF. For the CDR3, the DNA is TGTGCCAGCAGTTTTTCCGCATATCCGGGACAGCCGGATTCACCCCTCCACTTT.

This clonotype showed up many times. CDR3 sequence (DNA): TGTGCCTGGATGGACAGGGATCACACTGAAGCTTTCTTT. It translates to CAWMDRDHTEAFF. The chain recombines TRBV30 with TRBJ1-1; TRBD1 matches 8 bases. In germline, CDR1 is GTSNPN, CDR2 SVGIG (reference sequence). This CDR3 region has 13 residues. With V trimmed by 4 bases and J by 3 bases, 4 bases remained unmatched. The full variable domain, rest sourced from reference TRBV30 and TRBJ1-1, is SQTIHQWPATLVQPVGSPLSLECTVEGTSNPNLYWYRQAAGRGLQLLFYSVGIGQISSEVPQNLSASRPQDRQFILSSKKLLLSDSGFYLCAWMDRDHTEAFFGQGTRLTVV.

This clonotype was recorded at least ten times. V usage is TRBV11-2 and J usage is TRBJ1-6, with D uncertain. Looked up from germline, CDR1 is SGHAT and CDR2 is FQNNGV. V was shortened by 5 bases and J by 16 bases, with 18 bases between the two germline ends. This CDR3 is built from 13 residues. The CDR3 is CASSRNGPTALHF. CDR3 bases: TGTGCCAGCAGCCGTAACGGTCCTACCGCTCTCCACTTT.

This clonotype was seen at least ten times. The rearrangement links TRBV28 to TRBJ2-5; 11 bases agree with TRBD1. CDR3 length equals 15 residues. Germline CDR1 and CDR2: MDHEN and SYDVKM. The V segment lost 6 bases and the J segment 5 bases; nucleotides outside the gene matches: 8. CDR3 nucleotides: TGTGCCAGCAGACACTTGGACAGGGGGCTGGAGACCCAGTACTTC. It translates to CASRHLDRGLETQYF.

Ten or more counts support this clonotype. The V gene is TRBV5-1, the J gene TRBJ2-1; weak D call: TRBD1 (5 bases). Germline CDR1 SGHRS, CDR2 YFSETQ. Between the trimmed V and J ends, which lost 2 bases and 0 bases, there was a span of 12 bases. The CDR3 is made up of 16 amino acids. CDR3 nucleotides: TGCGCCAGCAGCTTTATAGGGGCTAGCTCCTACAATGAGCAGTTCTTC. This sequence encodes CASSFIGASSYNEQFF. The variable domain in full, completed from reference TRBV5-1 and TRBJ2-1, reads KAGVTQTPRYLIKTRGQQVTLSCSPISGHRSVSWYQQTPGQGLQFLFEYFSETQRNKGNFPGRFSGRQFSNSRSEMNVSTLELGDSALYLCASSFIGASSYNEQFFGPGTRLTVL.

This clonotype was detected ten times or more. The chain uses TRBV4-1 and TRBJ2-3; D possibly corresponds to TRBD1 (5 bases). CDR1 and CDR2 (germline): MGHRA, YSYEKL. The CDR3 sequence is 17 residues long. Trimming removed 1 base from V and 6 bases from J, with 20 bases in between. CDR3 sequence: CASSQVRLVGAHDTQYF. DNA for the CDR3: TGCGCCAGCAGCCAAGTTCGGCTAGTTGGGGCCCACGATACGCAGTATTTT.

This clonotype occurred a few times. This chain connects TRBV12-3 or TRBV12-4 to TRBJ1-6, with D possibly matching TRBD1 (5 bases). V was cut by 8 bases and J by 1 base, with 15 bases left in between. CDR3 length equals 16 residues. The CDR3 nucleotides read TGTGCCAGCTCCTGGGGGGGTCGATCCTATAATTCACCCCTCCACTTT. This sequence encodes CASSWGGRSYNSPLHF.

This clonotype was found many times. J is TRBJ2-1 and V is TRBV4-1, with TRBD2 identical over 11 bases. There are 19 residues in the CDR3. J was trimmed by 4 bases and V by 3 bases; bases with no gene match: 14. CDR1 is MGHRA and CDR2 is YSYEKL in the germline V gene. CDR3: CASSQIPLVLAGVYNEQFF. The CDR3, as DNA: TGCGCCAGCAGCCAGATCCCTCTCGTACTAGCGGGAGTTTACAATGAGCAGTTCTTC.

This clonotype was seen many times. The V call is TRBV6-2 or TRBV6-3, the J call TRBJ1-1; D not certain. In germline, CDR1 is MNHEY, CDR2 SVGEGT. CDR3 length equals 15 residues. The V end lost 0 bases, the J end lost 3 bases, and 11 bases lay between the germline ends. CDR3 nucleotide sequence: TGTGCCAGCAGTTACTCGGCCTTTACGGACACTGAAGCTTTCTTT. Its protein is CASSYSAFTDTEAFF.

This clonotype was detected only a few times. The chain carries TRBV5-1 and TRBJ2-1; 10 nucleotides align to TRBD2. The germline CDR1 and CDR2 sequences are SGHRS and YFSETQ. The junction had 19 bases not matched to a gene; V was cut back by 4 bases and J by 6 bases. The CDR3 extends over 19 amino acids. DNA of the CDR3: TGCGCCAGCAGCCACGTAGTGCCCTTAGCTAGCGGGGGTAGCAATGAGCAGTTCTTC. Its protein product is CASSHVVPLASGGSNEQFF.

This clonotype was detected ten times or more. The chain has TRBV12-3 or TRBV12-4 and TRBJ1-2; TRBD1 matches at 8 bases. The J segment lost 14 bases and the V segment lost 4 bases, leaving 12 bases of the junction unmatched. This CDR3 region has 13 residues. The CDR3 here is CASSSPGQVAYTF. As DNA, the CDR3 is TGTGCCAGCAGTTCCCCGGGACAGGTGGCGTATACCTTC.

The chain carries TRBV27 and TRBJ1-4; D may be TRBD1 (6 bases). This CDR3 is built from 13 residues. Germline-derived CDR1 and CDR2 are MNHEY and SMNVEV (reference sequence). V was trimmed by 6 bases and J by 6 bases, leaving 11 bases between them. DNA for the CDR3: TGTGCCAGCAGACGGACAGCCGATGAAAAACTGTTTTTT. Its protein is CASRRTADEKLFF.

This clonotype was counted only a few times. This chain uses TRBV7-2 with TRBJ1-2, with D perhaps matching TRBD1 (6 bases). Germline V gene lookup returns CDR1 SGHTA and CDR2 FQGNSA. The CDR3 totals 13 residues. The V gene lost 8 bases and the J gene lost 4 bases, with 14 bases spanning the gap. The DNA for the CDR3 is TGTGCCAGCGAGACGGACAGCTCCTATGGCTACACCTTC. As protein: CASETDSSYGYTF.

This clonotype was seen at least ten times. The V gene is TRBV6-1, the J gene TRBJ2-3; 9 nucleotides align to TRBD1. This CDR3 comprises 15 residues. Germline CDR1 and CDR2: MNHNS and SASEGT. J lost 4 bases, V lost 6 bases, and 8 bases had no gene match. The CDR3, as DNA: TGTGCCAGCAGCCAGGGACAGGGTGTCCCAGATACGCAGTATTTT. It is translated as CASSQGQGVPDTQYF.